The 13 T cell receptor beta chains in this list originate from one sample, sequenced in a study of cytomegalovirus exposure and HLA in healthy donors. This PCR relied on a set of 60 Vbeta primers and 13 Jbeta primers. The method was immunoSEQ multiplex PCR; TCRdb's version includes in-frame clones alone and lacks a portion of them. The sample comprises under 200,000 clones, approximately 79% of which are singletons, and about 1.3% rests with the top ten. The sequenced material came from PBMCs. These receptors all stem from a man between 60 and 75 years old in good health and CMV-seronegative.

The chain joins TRBV5-4 to TRBJ2-5, with D perhaps matching TRBD2 (6 bases). The CDR3 consists of 14 residues. CDR1 is SGHNT, CDR2 YYREEE, per germline (reference sequence). V was pared by 4 bases and J by 5 bases, with 15 bases between. The CDR3 spells CASSLRLDTETQYF. As DNA, the CDR3 is TGTGCCAGCAGCCTCCGACTAGATACGGAGACCCAGTACTTC. The full variable domain, its missing parts supplied by reference TRBV5-4 and TRBJ2-5, is ETGVTQSPTHLIKTRGQQVTLRCSSQSGHNTVSWYQQALGQGPQFIFQYYREEENGRGNFPPRFSGLQFPNYSSELNVNALELDDSALYLCASSLRLDTETQYFGPGTRLLVL.

This rearrangement joins TRBV7-2 to TRBJ2-3, with 11 positions matching TRBD1. Trimming took 4 bases from V and 8 from J; bases not matched to a gene: 8. Germline V gives CDR1 SGHTA, CDR2 FQGNSA. This CDR3 is 15 amino acids long. The CDR3 coding sequence is TGTGCCAGCAGCTCTCAGGGACAGGGGGTCGGTACGCAGTATTTT. Translating gives CASSSQGQGVGTQYF.

The V call is TRBV7-3, the J call TRBJ2-7; 7 bases are shared with TRBD1. V shed 1 base and J 3 bases; nucleotides not matched to a gene: 3. From germline, CDR1 is SGHTA and CDR2 FQGTGA. The length of the CDR3 is 14 residues. The CDR3 reads CASSLMAGGYEQYF. The CDR3 nucleotides read TGTGCCAGCAGCTTAATGGCAGGGGGCTACGAGCAGTACTTC.

The V gene is TRBV9, the J gene TRBJ1-2, with D maybe TRBD1 (6 bases). Trimming cost V 0 bases and J 0 bases, with 15 bases left between them. Germline V gene lookup returns CDR1 SGDLS and CDR2 YYNGEE. This CDR3 spans 17 amino acids. CDR3 sequence: CASSVAAGARANYGYTF. The CDR3 bases are TGTGCCAGCAGCGTAGCAGCAGGGGCGCGAGCTAACTATGGCTACACCTTC.

The sample holds one count of this clone. The chain uses TRBV18 and TRBJ1-2, with D possibly being TRBD1 (5 bases). This CDR3 spans 14 amino acids. Germline CDR1 reads KGHSH; CDR2 reads LQKENI. The V end lost 6 bases, the J end lost 7 bases, and 18 bases lay between the germline ends. CDR3 residues: CASSPSRESAGYTF. The CDR3 nucleotides are TGTGCCAGCTCCCCGAGCAGGGAATCGGCTGGCTACACCTTC. Supplemented by reference TRBV18 and TRBJ1-2, the full variable domain reads NAGVMQNPRHLVRRRGQEARLRCSPMKGHSHVYWYRQLPEEGLKFMVYLQKENIIDESGMPKERFSAEFPKEGPSILRIQQVVRGDSAAYFCASSPSRESAGYTFGSGTRLTVV.

The genes are TRBV30 and TRBJ2-5; 9 bases align to TRBD2. CDR1 GTSNPN and CDR2 SVGIG come from the germline V gene (reference sequence). J was trimmed by 1 base and V by 3 bases; bases with no gene match: 9. The CDR3 has 16 amino acids. The CDR3 nucleotides are TGTGCCTGGAGCGTCGGGGCTAGCGGGACCCAAGAGACCCAGTACTTC. Its translation: CAWSVGASGTQETQYF.

The chain combines TRBV2 with TRBJ1-2, with TRBD1 matching 9 bases. V shed 6 bases and J 5 bases; nucleotides not matched to a gene: 4. This CDR3 has 13 amino acids. CDR1 is SNHLY, CDR2 FYNNEI, per germline. CDR3 nucleotides: TGTGCCAGCAGACCCGGGACAGGGTATGGCTACACCTTC. Its translation is CASRPGTGYGYTF.

The chain uses TRBV6-5 and TRBJ2-3, with D possibly TRBD1 on 6 matching bases. V lost 0 bases, J lost 0 bases, and 10 bases lay in between. The germline CDR1 and CDR2 sequences are MNHEY and SVGAGI. The CDR3 runs 16 residues. The CDR3 region is CASSYSLRGSTDTQYF. CDR3 nucleotide sequence: TGTGCCAGCAGTTACTCCCTGAGGGGGAGCACAGATACGCAGTATTTT.

The gene calls are TRBV10-1 and TRBJ2-7; D is perhaps TRBD1 (5 bases). Germline CDR1 is WNHNN and CDR2 is SYGVQD (reference sequence). The V end was cut by 8 bases, the J end by 2 bases, with 13 bases between. The CDR3 sequence is 13 residues long. The CDR3 region is CASQQVMTYEQYF. DNA of the CDR3: TGCGCCAGCCAACAGGTCATGACCTACGAGCAGTACTTC.

The rearrangement uses TRBV29-1 and TRBJ2-7; 7 bases are shared with TRBD1. The CDR3 length is 13 residues. The trim removed 5 bases at V and 2 bases at J, leaving 6 bases unmatched. From germline, CDR1 is SQVTM and CDR2 ANQGSEA. CDR3 region: CSVSRTGAYEQYF. DNA for the CDR3: TGCAGCGTTTCACGGACAGGCGCCTACGAGCAGTACTTC.

The chain is built from TRBV5-1 and TRBJ2-1, with 12 positions matching TRBD2. The germline CDR1 and CDR2 sequences are SGHRS and YFSETQ. The CDR3 totals 16 residues. Trimming removed 1 base from V and 6 bases from J; junction bases left unmatched: 5. The DNA of the CDR3 is TGCGCCAGCAGCTTGCCTCTAGCGGGAGGGATCAATGAGCAGTTCTTC. It is translated as CASSLPLAGGINEQFF.

This clone came up a few times. The chain links TRBV15 to TRBJ2-6, with TRBD1 matching over 8 bases. This CDR3 spans 17 amino acids. The junction had 6 bases not matched to a gene; V was cut back by 1 base and J by 4 bases. The germline V gene encodes CDR1 LNHNV and CDR2 YYDKDF (reference sequence). The DNA of the CDR3 is TGTGCCACCAGCAGAGCCACAGGGGGATCGGGGGCCAACGTCCTGACTTTC. The encoded protein is CATSRATGGSGANVLTF.

The rearrangement uses TRBV2 and TRBJ1-1; D is uncertain. Between the trimmed V and J ends, which lost 6 bases and 1 base, there was a span of 15 bases. Germline V gene data show CDR1 as SNHLY and CDR2 as FYNNEI. There are 15 residues in the CDR3. The DNA of the CDR3 is TGTGCCAGCAGGGTTAGAGCGATAGAGAACACTGAAGCTTTCTTT. The encoded protein is CASRVRAIENTEAFF.